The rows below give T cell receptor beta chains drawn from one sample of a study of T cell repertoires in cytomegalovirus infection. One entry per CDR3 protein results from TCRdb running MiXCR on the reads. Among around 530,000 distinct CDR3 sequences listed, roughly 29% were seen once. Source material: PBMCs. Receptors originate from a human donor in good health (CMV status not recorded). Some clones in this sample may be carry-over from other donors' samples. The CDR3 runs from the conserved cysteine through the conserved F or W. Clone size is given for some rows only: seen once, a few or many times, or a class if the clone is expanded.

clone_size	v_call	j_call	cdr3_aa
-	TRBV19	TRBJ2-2	CASSKLMGGSGAGELFF
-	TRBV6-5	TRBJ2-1	CASSTNGPYNEQFF
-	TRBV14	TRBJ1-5	CASSQGTGNSNQPQHF
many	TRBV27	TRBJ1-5	CASGRGVGNQPQHF
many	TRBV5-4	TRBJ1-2	CASSSQPQGGYTF
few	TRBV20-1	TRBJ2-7	CSARDQRAPSGRSHREQYF
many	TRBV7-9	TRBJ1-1	CASSSPPGQMNTEAFF
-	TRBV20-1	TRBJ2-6	CSARSPGAGANVLTF
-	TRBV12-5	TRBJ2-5	CASGLIAGLQETQYF
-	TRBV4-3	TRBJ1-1	CASSHGLGANTEAFF
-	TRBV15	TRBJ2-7	CATSRQISARGVSYEQYF
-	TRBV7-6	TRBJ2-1	CASSLTGGVNYNEQFF
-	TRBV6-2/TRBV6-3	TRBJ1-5	CASRTAQDRANQPQHF
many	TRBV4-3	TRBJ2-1	CASSQGRTTLSPNEQFF
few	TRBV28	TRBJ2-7	CASSFWTGGSYEQYF
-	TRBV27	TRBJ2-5	CASRLQGRGWPQYF
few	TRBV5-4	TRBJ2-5	CASSLRASGETQYF
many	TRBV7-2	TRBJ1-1	CASSPNMNTEAFF
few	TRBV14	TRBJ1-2	CASSQDLGTETHGYTF
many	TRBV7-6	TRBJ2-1	CASSPTSGLYNEQFF
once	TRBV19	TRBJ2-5	CASSISGTPETQYF
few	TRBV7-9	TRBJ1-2	CASSSPVNRSNYGYTF
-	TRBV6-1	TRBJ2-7	CASSPAGTGFEQYF
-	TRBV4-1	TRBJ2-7	CASSQVGGAYEQYF
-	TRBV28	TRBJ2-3	CAVKDRVAQGQYF
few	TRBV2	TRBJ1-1	CASSDTVNTEAFF
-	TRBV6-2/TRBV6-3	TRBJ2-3	CASSYRGAIGTDTQYF
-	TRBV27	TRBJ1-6	CASRSAWAGYNSPLHF
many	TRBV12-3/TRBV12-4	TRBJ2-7	CASSPGTSGRAYEQYF
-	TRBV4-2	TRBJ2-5	CASSQIAGVGETQYF
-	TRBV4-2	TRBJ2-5	CASSQRGSSGGQETQYF
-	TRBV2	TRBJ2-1	CASSPLGSGSYNEQFF
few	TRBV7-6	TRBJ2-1	CASSLVLPPRFEFF
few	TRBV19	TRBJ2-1	CASSPQLSSYNEQFF
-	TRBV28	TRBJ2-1	CASTKHSGRVNEQFF
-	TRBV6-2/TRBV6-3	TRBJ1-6	CASSKGRNRQDSPLHF